This record looks at one T cell receptor beta chain sequence and its context. Its specificity is unknown. The record originates from a study of neoadjuvant nivolumab and ipilimumab in lung cancer. Points from the study as a whole: From pretherapy to surgery, tumor richness and clonality rose with dual therapy.

This table comes from immunoSEQ multiplex PCR, and its TCRdb copy is limited to in-frame clones, with some not included. This sample has about 27,000 clones, with 60% to 85% found just once. The sequence derives from an adult with non-small cell lung cancer. Material: tumor tissue, obtained after neoadjuvant nivolumab, alone or with ipilimumab, at or shortly before surgery.

CDR3 sequence (DNA): TGTGCCAGCAGCTACAAACTAGCGGCACAAGAGACCCAGTACTTC. Translating gives CASSYKLAAQETQYF. The chain links TRBV5-4 to TRBJ2-5; 8 bases agree with TRBD2. The germline V gene encodes CDR1 SGHNT and CDR2 YYREEE (reference sequence). This CDR3 has 15 amino acids. Unmatched junction bases numbered 6, after V lost 3 bases and J lost 2 bases.